This is a list of T cell receptor beta chains from one sample in a study of shared clonotypes between healthy human individuals. Clones were sequenced by immunoSEQ multiplex PCR, and TCRdb holds only the in-frame ones, with some missing. The sample holds about a million clones, around 76% seen once. Material: memory CD4+ T cells sorted from blood. Receptors originate from a man aged 18 to 29 in good health. Both conserved end residues are part of each CDR3. The D gene is left open where the match is weak. Size values are once, few and many counts, or a class for expanded clones, and some rows have none.

>TRBJ1-2|once|NA|TRBV2
CASSEVVRSSYTF
TGTGCCAGCAGTGAAGTGGTGAGGAGTAGCTACACCTTC
>TRBJ2-2|once|NA|TRBV10-3
CAISPPTATGELFF
TGTGCCATCAGCCCCCCTACGGCCACCGGGGAGCTGTTTTTT
>TRBJ2-1|NA|TRBD2|TRBV19
CASRTSGANEQFF
TGTGCCAGTCGAACTAGCGGGGCCAATGAGCAGTTCTTC
>TRBJ1-1|NA|TRBD1|TRBV19
CASARGTGGTEAFF
TGTGCCAGTGCGAGGGGGACAGGGGGCACTGAAGCTTTCTTT
>TRBJ2-5|NA|TRBD1|TRBV5-1
CASSLADRGLETQYF
TGCGCCAGCAGCTTGGCGGACAGGGGACTTGAGACCCAGTACTTC
>TRBJ2-3|many|NA|TRBV19
CASSIETGRWPGITQYF
TGTGCCAGTAGTATAGAAACAGGCCGCTGGCCTGGTATTACGCAGTATTTT
>TRBJ2-2|NA|NA|TRBV19
CASSYRALGGNTGELFF
TGTGCCAGTAGTTATAGGGCTTTGGGAGGGAACACCGGGGAGCTGTTTTTT
>TRBJ1-1|NA|NA|TRBV4-3
CASSDKGRGNTEAFF
TGCGCCAGCAGCGACAAAGGTCGGGGTAACACTGAAGCTTTCTTT
>TRBJ2-5|NA|TRBD1|TRBV7-2
CASSSDRGSTETQYF
TGTGCCAGCAGCTCGGACAGGGGAAGTACGGAGACCCAGTACTTC
>TRBJ2-1|NA|NA|TRBV7-2
CASSPSGLNEQFF
TGTGCCAGCAGCCCAAGCGGGCTCAATGAGCAGTTCTTC
>TRBJ1-2|few|NA|TRBV27
CASSPGGVFNYGYTF
TGTGCCAGCAGTCCAGGTGGGGTCTTTAACTATGGCTACACCTTC
>TRBJ1-1|many|TRBD1|TRBV10-3
CAISTPGQGNTEAFF
TGTGCCATCAGCACGCCGGGACAGGGGAACACTGAAGCTTTCTTT
>TRBJ1-2|once|NA|TRBV5-1
CASSLYNYGYTF
TGCGCCAGCAGCTTGTATAACTATGGCTACACCTTC
>TRBJ1-5|NA|NA|TRBV5-8
CASSYEDNQPQHF
TGTGCCAGCAGCTATGAAGATAATCAGCCCCAGCATTTT
>TRBJ1-6|once|NA|TRBV5-1
CASSSGGQYNSPLHF
TGCGCCAGCAGCTCCGGAGGACAGTATAATTCACCCCTCCACTTT
>TRBJ1-4|NA|NA|TRBV5-6
CASSPGGRYEKLFF
TGTGCCAGCAGCCCCGGGGGAAGGTACGAAAAACTGTTTTTT
>TRBJ1-2|NA|TRBD1|TRBV7-2
CASSSRQGTGYTF
TGTGCCAGCAGCTCGAGACAGGGAACTGGCTACACCTTC
>TRBJ2-6|many|NA|TRBV5-1
CASSPQTVLGSGANVLTF
TGCGCCAGCAGCCCACAGACAGTCCTCGGCTCTGGGGCCAACGTCCTGACTTTC
>TRBJ1-4|NA|TRBD1|TRBV6-5
CASSLQGATNEKLFF
TGTGCCAGCAGTTTGCAGGGGGCAACTAATGAAAAACTGTTTTTT
>TRBJ2-7|NA|NA|TRBV28
CASKTFTGTDYEQYF
TGTGCCAGCAAAACTTTTACCGGGACGGACTACGAGCAGTACTTC
>TRBJ1-5|NA|NA|TRBV30
CAWSVRGSNNQPQHF
TGTGCCTGGAGTGTTAGGGGGAGTAATAATCAGCCCCAGCATTTT
>TRBJ1-5|NA|NA|TRBV7-3
CASSQGQNQPQHF
TGTGCCAGCAGCCAGGGACAAAATCAGCCCCAGCATTTT
>TRBJ1-2|NA|TRBD1|TRBV27
CASTISGTGNYGYTF
TGTGCCAGCACAATCTCCGGGACAGGGAACTATGGCTACACCTTC
>TRBJ1-2|NA|TRBD1|TRBV6-1
CASTRQGPGYTF
TGTGCCAGCACCCGACAGGGCCCGGGCTACACCTTC
>TRBJ2-1|NA|TRBD1|TRBV6-5
CASSYQTGVNNEQFF
TGTGCCAGCAGTTATCAGACAGGGGTCAACAATGAGCAGTTCTTC
>TRBJ2-7|NA|NA|TRBV11-2
CASSEDSPGAEQYF
TGTGCCAGCAGCGAGGACAGTCCAGGGGCCGAGCAGTACTTC
>TRBJ2-7|NA|NA|TRBV2
CASRGDGNSYEQYF
TGTGCCAGCAGAGGGGACGGAAACTCCTACGAGCAGTACTTC
>TRBJ2-5|NA|NA|TRBV10-3
CAISEGSQETQYF
TGTGCCATCAGTGAGGGGAGCCAAGAGACCCAGTACTTC
>TRBJ1-5|few|TRBD1|TRBV7-8
CASSAGDRDNQPQHF
TGTGCCAGCAGCGCAGGGGACAGGGATAATCAGCCCCAGCATTTT
>TRBJ2-4|NA|TRBD2|TRBV4-3
CASSQDPAGADLAKNIQYF
TGCGCCAGCAGCCAAGATCCAGCGGGAGCCGATTTAGCCAAAAACATTCAGTACTTC
>TRBJ1-6|once|NA|TRBV4-3
CASSQNREKYSPLHF
TGCGCCAGCAGCCAGAACAGGGAAAAATATTCACCCCTCCACTTT
>TRBJ1-4|NA|NA|TRBV28
CASTTGREKLFF
TGTGCCAGCACCACGGGCCGTGAAAAACTGTTTTTT
>TRBJ2-3|NA|TRBD2|TRBV5-6
CASSLASGSPDTQYF
TGTGCCAGCAGCTTGGCTAGCGGGAGTCCAGATACGCAGTATTTT
>TRBJ2-1|NA|NA|TRBV14
CASTPGTFF
TGTGCCAGCACCCCCGGGACGTTCTTC
>TRBJ1-3|NA|TRBD1|TRBV18
CASSATGTGAQSSGNTIYF
TGTGCCAGCTCAGCGACCGGGACAGGGGCCCAAAGCTCTGGAAACACCATATATTTT
>TRBJ2-3|NA|NA|TRBV5-1
CASSLGPMSTDTQYF
TGCGCCAGCAGCTTGGGACCGATGTCCACAGATACGCAGTATTTT
>TRBJ1-5|many|TRBD1|TRBV10-2
CASRGQGESQPQHF
TGCGCCAGCAGAGGACAGGGAGAGAGTCAGCCCCAGCATTTT
>TRBJ1-4|NA|NA|TRBV11-2
CASSLDRRARGSDLEKLFF
TGTGCCAGCAGCTTAGATCGTAGGGCCAGGGGCAGCGACTTGGAAAAACTGTTTTTT
>TRBJ2-5|NA|NA|TRBV7-2
CASSLLSVGTQYF
TGTGCCAGCAGCCTACTTTCGGTTGGGACCCAGTACTTC
>TRBJ1-1|NA|NA|TRBV30
CAWSSYSNTEAFF
TGTGCCTGGAGTTCTTACTCGAACACTGAAGCTTTCTTT
>TRBJ1-2|NA|TRBD1|TRBV19
CASRPDRGEPGYTF
TGTGCCAGTAGGCCAGACAGGGGAGAACCTGGCTACACCTTC
>TRBJ2-7|NA|NA|TRBV11-3
CASSLVSGDSYEQYF
TGTGCCAGCAGCTTAGTTTCGGGGGATTCCTACGAGCAGTACTTC
>TRBJ1-2|few|TRBD1|TRBV6-1
CASQGQNYGYTF
TGTGCCAGCCAGGGACAGAACTATGGCTACACCTTC
>TRBJ1-4|NA|TRBD1|TRBV6-5
CASRGTGGSNEKLFF
TGTGCCAGCAGGGGTACAGGGGGATCTAATGAAAAACTGTTTTTT
>TRBJ1-6|NA|NA|TRBV7-6
CASSLAPQGNSPLHF
TGTGCCAGCAGCTTAGCCCCACAGGGAAATTCACCCCTCCACTTT
>TRBJ2-5|NA|NA|TRBV5-6
CASSLALVGGETQYF
TGTGCCAGCAGCTTGGCACTAGTGGGTGGAGAGACCCAGTACTTC
>TRBJ2-3|NA|NA|TRBV10-3
CAISSGVADTQYF
TGTGCCATCAGTTCGGGAGTCGCAGATACGCAGTATTTT